Listed here are 7 T cell receptor beta chains from one sample, sequenced in a study of OX40 agonist ivuxolimab in advanced cancers. Assay: immunoSEQ multiplex PCR; the TCRdb copy retains only in-frame clones and omits some. Of fewer than 40,000 clones in the sample, more than 60% were seen once. Material: CD4+ or CD8+ T cells sorted from blood, obtained in a trial of the OX40 agonist ivuxolimab. The receptor set was obtained from an adult with an advanced solid tumor such as melanoma, head and neck, liver or kidney cancer.

The V and J genes are TRBV11-3 and TRBJ2-1; TRBD2 aligns across 11 bases. After removal of 1 base from V and 6 bases from J, the junction contained 8 bases not matched to a gene. The CDR3 totals 17 residues. The germline V gene encodes CDR1 SGHNT and CDR2 YENEEA. The CDR3 DNA follows: TGTGCCAGCAGCTTAGTTTTTTTGACTAGCGGGGCCAATGAGCAGTTCTTC. Translation: CASSLVFLTSGANEQFF.

V gene TRBV19 combines with J gene TRBJ2-2; possible D gene TRBD2, 5 bases. The CDR3 is 13 amino acids. The V end was cut by 2 bases, the J end by 5 bases, with 6 bases between. Germline assignment: CDR1 LNHDA and CDR2 SQIVND (reference sequence). Written as DNA, the CDR3 is TGTGCCAGTAGTATACGGGGTACCGGGGAGCTGTTTTTT. Protein product: CASSIRGTGELFF.

The genes are TRBV5-5 and TRBJ1-4; no definite D call. CDR1 is SGHKS, CDR2 YYEKEE, per germline (reference sequence). This CDR3 comprises 14 residues. V was shortened by 0 bases and J by 10 bases, with 13 bases between the two germline ends. CDR3 bases: TGTGCCAGCAGCTTGGCCGACGGGGTCGCAAAACTGTTTTTT. This translates into CASSLADGVAKLFF. Combining the CDR3 with reference TRBV5-5 and TRBJ1-4 gives the whole variable domain DAGVTQSPTHLIKTRGQQVTLRCSPISGHKSVSWYQQVLGQGPQFIFQYYEKEERGRGNFPDRFSARQFPNYSSELNVNALLLGDSALYLCASSLADGVAKLFFGSGTQLSVL.

The genes are TRBV5-1 and TRBJ2-7, with TRBD1 matching over 9 bases. Germline CDR1 and CDR2: SGHRS and YFSETQ. The CDR3 runs to 14 residues. The J segment lost 3 bases and the V segment lost 3 bases, leaving 4 bases of the junction unmatched. CDR3 residues: CASSSGQGLYEQYF. As DNA, the CDR3 is TGCGCCAGCAGCTCGGGACAGGGTCTCTACGAGCAGTACTTC.

The chain has TRBV30 and TRBJ2-7; 9 bases align to TRBD2. From germline, CDR1 is GTSNPN and CDR2 SVGIG (reference sequence). V was clipped by 1 base and J by 0 bases; unmatched bases: 4. CDR3 size: 15 residues. CDR3 sequence reads: CAWSASGRSSYEQYF. DNA of the CDR3: TGTGCCTGGAGTGCAAGCGGGAGGAGCTCCTACGAGCAGTACTTC.

The V gene is TRBV6-5, the J gene TRBJ2-1; 8 bases align to TRBD1. There are 13 residues in the CDR3. J gave up 12 bases and V 2 bases, and 6 bases lay outside the gene matches. Germline V gene lookup returns CDR1 MNHEY and CDR2 SVGAGI. CDR3 amino acids: CASSYVPGGMQFF. The CDR3 DNA sequence: TGTGCCAGCAGTTACGTGCCAGGGGGCATGCAGTTCTTC.

The chain uses TRBV7-9 and TRBJ2-7, with 7 bases lining up with TRBD2. Looked up from germline, CDR1 is SEHNR and CDR2 is FQNEAQ (reference sequence). This CDR3 spans 15 amino acids. The trim removed 1 base at V and 4 bases at J, leaving 7 bases unmatched. The CDR3 DNA reads TGTGCCAGCAGCTTAGGGCTGGCGGGAGTGTACGAGCAGTACTTC. Protein: CASSLGLAGVYEQYF.